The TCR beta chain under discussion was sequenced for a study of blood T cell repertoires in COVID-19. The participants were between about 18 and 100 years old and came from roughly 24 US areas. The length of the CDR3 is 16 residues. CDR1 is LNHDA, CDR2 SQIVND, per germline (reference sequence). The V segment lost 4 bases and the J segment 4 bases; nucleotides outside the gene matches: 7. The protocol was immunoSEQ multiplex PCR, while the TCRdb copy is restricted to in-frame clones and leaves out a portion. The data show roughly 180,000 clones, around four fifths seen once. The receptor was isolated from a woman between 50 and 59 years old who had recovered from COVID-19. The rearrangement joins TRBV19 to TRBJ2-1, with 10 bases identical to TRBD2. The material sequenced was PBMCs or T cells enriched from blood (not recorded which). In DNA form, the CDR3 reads TGTGCCAGTAGTACCACTAGCGGGACCTTTTACAATGAGCAGTTCTTC. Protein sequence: CASSTTSGTFYNEQFF.